This is a list of T cell receptor beta chains from one sample in a study of PD-L1 blockade in urothelial cancer. Generated by immunoSEQ multiplex PCR, the TCRdb table keeps only in-frame clones and is missing some. The sample yields 70,000 or so clones, approximately 87% seen once. This specimen consisted of PBMCs, obtained around atezolizumab (anti-PD-L1) treatment. The receptors shown here come from a man in his sixties or seventies with urothelial cancer. CDR3s include the opening cysteine and the closing phenylalanine or tryptophan. D genes are given only for firm matches. Part of the rows lack a size; the others show once, few, many or a class for expanded clones.

V gene: TRBV5-4
D gene: .
J gene: TRBJ2-5
clone size: once
CDR3 protein: CASSSLGADQETQYF
CDR3 DNA: TGTGCCAGCAGCTCCCTTGGGGCGGATCAAGAGACCCAGTACTTC

V gene: TRBV15
D gene: .
J gene: TRBJ2-1
clone size: .
CDR3 protein: CATRQGGEQFF
CDR3 DNA: TGTGCCACCAGGCAGGGAGGTGAGCAGTTCTTC

V gene: TRBV15
D gene: TRBD2
J gene: TRBJ2-5
clone size: few
CDR3 protein: CATSGGLEETQYF
CDR3 DNA: TGTGCCACCAGCGGGGGACTAGAAGAGACCCAGTACTTC

V gene: TRBV5-4
D gene: .
J gene: TRBJ1-4
clone size: .
CDR3 protein: CASSVDGQMQGEKLFF
CDR3 DNA: TGTGCCAGCAGCGTCGATGGACAGATGCAGGGGGAAAAACTGTTTTTT

V gene: TRBV19
D gene: TRBD1
J gene: TRBJ2-7
clone size: .
CDR3 protein: CASSISRDRGSPYEQYF
CDR3 DNA: TGCGCCAGTAGTATCTCCCGGGACAGGGGATCTCCCTACGAGCAGTACTTC

V gene: TRBV6-6
D gene: TRBD1
J gene: TRBJ1-1
clone size: .
CDR3 protein: CASRDDRVVLNTEAFF
CDR3 DNA: TGTGCCAGCAGGGACGACAGGGTCGTGTTGAACACTGAAGCTTTCTTT

V gene: TRBV10-1
D gene: .
J gene: TRBJ2-7
clone size: .
CDR3 protein: CASSEREHFRPYEQYF
CDR3 DNA: TGCGCCAGCAGTGAGCGGGAACATTTCCGACCCTACGAGCAGTACTTC

V gene: TRBV11-1
D gene: TRBD1
J gene: TRBJ2-5
clone size: .
CDR3 protein: CASSQDRGETQYF
CDR3 DNA: TGTGCCAGCAGCCAGGACAGGGGAGAGACCCAGTACTTC

V gene: TRBV5-1
D gene: .
J gene: TRBJ2-3
clone size: .
CDR3 protein: CASSQGMEAVTQYF
CDR3 DNA: TGCGCCAGCAGCCAGGGGATGGAGGCAGTTACGCAGTATTTT

V gene: TRBV2
D gene: .
J gene: TRBJ2-2
clone size: .
CDR3 protein: CASRSGLGEYRELFF
CDR3 DNA: TGTGCCAGCAGATCGGGACTGGGGGAATACCGGGAGCTGTTTTTT

V gene: TRBV6-1
D gene: TRBD1
J gene: TRBJ2-7
clone size: few
CDR3 protein: CASSEAGRGSYEQYF
CDR3 DNA: TGTGCCAGCAGTGAAGCGGGCAGGGGGTCCTACGAGCAGTACTTC

V gene: TRBV19
D gene: .
J gene: TRBJ2-3
clone size: .
CDR3 protein: CASSIGGADTQYF
CDR3 DNA: TGTGCCAGTAGTATTGGAGGGGCAGATACGCAGTATTTT

V gene: TRBV5-6
D gene: TRBD1
J gene: TRBJ2-7
clone size: few
CDR3 protein: CASSLALGQVAYEQYF
CDR3 DNA: TGTGCCAGCAGCTTGGCATTGGGACAGGTAGCCTACGAGCAGTACTTC

V gene: TRBV11-1
D gene: .
J gene: TRBJ1-3
clone size: .
CDR3 protein: CASSWAGSGNTIYF
CDR3 DNA: TGTGCCAGCAGCTGGGCCGGCTCTGGAAACACCATATATTTT

V gene: TRBV6-4
D gene: TRBD2
J gene: TRBJ2-4
clone size: .
CDR3 protein: CASSELAGSVLYF
CDR3 DNA: TGTGCCAGCAGTGAGCTAGCGGGCTCGGTTCTGTACTTC

V gene: TRBV11-2
D gene: .
J gene: TRBJ2-2
clone size: .
CDR3 protein: CASSPSYTGELFF
CDR3 DNA: TGTGCCAGCAGTCCGTCCTACACCGGGGAGCTGTTTTTT

V gene: TRBV5-1
D gene: TRBD2
J gene: TRBJ2-3
clone size: .
CDR3 protein: CASSSSLLAGVPDTQYF
CDR3 DNA: TGCGCCAGCAGCTCCTCCCTACTAGCGGGAGTCCCAGATACGCAGTATTTT

V gene: TRBV15
D gene: .
J gene: TRBJ1-5
clone size: .
CDR3 protein: CATSRGVSPAQHF
CDR3 DNA: TGTGCCACCAGCAGAGGCGTGTCCCCGGCCCAGCATTTT

V gene: TRBV4-1
D gene: .
J gene: TRBJ2-3
clone size: .
CDR3 protein: CASSQITGDSTNTQYF
CDR3 DNA: TGCGCCAGCAGCCAAATCACAGGGGACTCCACAAATACGCAGTATTTT

V gene: TRBV9
D gene: .
J gene: TRBJ1-1
clone size: .
CDR3 protein: CASSVVMANTEAFF
CDR3 DNA: TGTGCCAGCAGCGTAGTTATGGCTAACACTGAAGCTTTCTTT

V gene: TRBV29-1
D gene: TRBD1
J gene: TRBJ1-1
clone size: .
CDR3 protein: CSVEDLWDRKVTNTEAFF
CDR3 DNA: TGCAGCGTTGAAGATCTATGGGACAGGAAGGTCACTAACACTGAAGCTTTCTTT